These 2 T cell receptor beta chains were sequenced from one sample in a study of T-cell reconstitution after alpha-beta-depleted transplantation in children. Construction of the TCRbeta library involved unique molecular identifiers. TCRdb called the PCR reads again in MiXCR, with one record for every CDR3 protein. Of approximately 400,000 distinct CDR3 sequences listed, roughly a tenth are singletons. The input for sequencing was PBMCs from the stem cell graft donor, taken from the stem cell graft. All receptors come from a human donor who donated a stem cell graft to a child with acute myeloid leukemia.

Only a few counts were recorded for this clonotype. Compared with germline, one end of the junction differs, possibly owing to a read error. The J gene is TRBJ2-3, the V gene TRBV29-1, with TRBD2 matching over 13 bases. This CDR3 has 13 amino acids. Germline-derived CDR1 and CDR2 are SQVTM and ANQGSEA. The DNA of the CDR3 is TGCAGCGTGGGTCCGGGACTAGCGGGGCCGAGGGATTTT. Translation gives CSVGPGLAGPRDF.

This clonotype was observed a few times. The chain employs TRBV15 and TRBJ1-2, with a tentative D call TRBD1 (6 bases). Germline V gives CDR1 LNHNV, CDR2 YYDKDF (reference sequence). Trimming stripped 5 bases from V and 4 bases from J, with 32 bases between. The CDR3 runs to 20 residues. The CDR3 nucleotides read TGTGCCACCAGCCGCGTGGGAGGAACAGAAACAGGGATCCGGAGCTATGGCTACACCTTC. As protein: CATSRVGGTETGIRSYGYTF.